The 27 T cell receptor beta chains reported below all come from one sample, sequenced in a study of OX40 agonist ivuxolimab in advanced cancers. Here immunoSEQ multiplex PCR was the method, and the copy in TCRdb shows in-frame clones only, minus some. The repertoire holds tens of thousands of clones, with 83% as singletons. The source was CD4+ or CD8+ T cells sorted from blood, collected in a trial of the OX40 agonist ivuxolimab. The receptors derive from an adult with an advanced solid tumor such as melanoma, head and neck, liver or kidney cancer.

The chain has TRBV5-1 and TRBJ2-5; D gene ambiguous. The CDR3 length is 14 residues. Looked up from germline, CDR1 is SGHRS and CDR2 is YFSETQ. V shed 0 bases and J shed 5 bases, with 11 bases lying between them. The CDR3 nucleotides are TGCGCCAGCAGCTTGGTGGCCCGAAGTGAGACCCAGTACTTC. Its protein is CASSLVARSETQYF.

This CDR3 reads CASSLYGSSGNTIYF. In nucleotides, the CDR3 is TGTGCCAGCAGCTTGTACGGGAGTTCTGGAAACACCATATATTTT. The chain is built from TRBV5-6 and TRBJ1-3; no firm D call. Germline V gives CDR1 SGHDT, CDR2 YYEEEE. The V end lost 1 base, the J end lost 1 base, and 9 bases lay between the germline ends. There are 15 residues in the CDR3.

The chain uses TRBV10-3 and TRBJ1-2; possible D gene TRBD1, 5 bases. The V gene's germline CDR1 is ENHRY and CDR2 SYGVKD. V was pared by 4 bases and J by 3 bases, with 12 bases between. This CDR3 is 14 amino acids long. In DNA, the CDR3 is TGTGCCATCAGTGGGGAGACAGACTACTATGGCTACACCTTC. This encodes CAISGETDYYGYTF.

The J gene is TRBJ1-1, the V gene TRBV5-5, with unresolved D. Germline-derived CDR1 and CDR2 are SGHKS and YYEKEE (reference sequence). This CDR3 region has 12 residues. Trimming shortened V by 7 bases and J by 1 base, and 8 bases separated the two germline ends. DNA for the CDR3: TGTGCCAGCCAGGTTGGGAACACTGAAGCTTTCTTT. It encodes CASQVGNTEAFF. Using reference TRBV5-5 and TRBJ1-1 for the parts outside the CDR3, the full variable domain is DAGVTQSPTHLIKTRGQQVTLRCSPISGHKSVSWYQQVLGQGPQFIFQYYEKEERGRGNFPDRFSARQFPNYSSELNVNALLLGDSALYLCASQVGNTEAFFGQGTRLTVV.

The chain has TRBV5-1 and TRBJ1-1; 8 bases line up with TRBD1. CDR3 size: 13 residues. Looked up from germline, CDR1 is SGHRS and CDR2 is YFSETQ. J lost 6 bases, V lost 2 bases, and 3 bases had no gene match. CDR3: CASSFSTGAEAFF. The CDR3 DNA is TGCGCCAGCAGCTTCTCGACAGGGGCTGAAGCTTTCTTT. Full variable domain (outside the CDR3, taken from reference TRBV5-1 and TRBJ1-1): KAGVTQTPRYLIKTRGQQVTLSCSPISGHRSVSWYQQTPGQGLQFLFEYFSETQRNKGNFPGRFSGRQFSNSRSEMNVSTLELGDSALYLCASSFSTGAEAFFGQGTRLTVV.

The rearrangement uses TRBV29-1 and TRBJ2-7, with 7 bases aligning to TRBD1. From germline, CDR1 is SQVTM and CDR2 ANQGSEA. V shed 4 bases and J 0 bases; nucleotides not matched to a gene: 6. CDR3 length: 14 amino acids. The CDR3 is CSVATGAFSYEQYF. CDR3 sequence (DNA): TGCAGCGTTGCCACAGGGGCCTTCTCCTACGAGCAGTACTTC.

This clone was seen only a few times. The chain employs TRBV30 and TRBJ1-1; no reliable D call. In germline, CDR1 is GTSNPN, CDR2 SVGIG (reference sequence). CDR3 size: 13 residues. With 0 bases removed from V and 7 bases from J, the gap between germline ends came to 12 bases. In DNA form, the CDR3 reads TGTGCCTGGAGTGTAGACGGAGGATTTGAAGCTTTCTTT. Protein sequence: CAWSVDGGFEAFF.

This rearrangement joins TRBV5-1 to TRBJ2-3, with D possibly matching TRBD2 (6 bases). V lost 0 bases and J lost 0, with 8 bases in between. The CDR3 is 15 amino acids. Germline V gives CDR1 SGHRS, CDR2 YFSETQ. CDR3 nucleotides: TGCGCCAGCAGCTTGGTGGGGGGTAGCACAGATACGCAGTATTTT. Its translation: CASSLVGGSTDTQYF.

This clone was counted once. The junction departs from germline at one end; a sequencing error may be responsible. The rearrangement uses TRBV19 and TRBJ1-4; D ambiguous. This CDR3 has 13 residues. Germline CDR1 reads LNHDA; CDR2 reads SQIVND (reference sequence). CDR3 nucleotides: TGTGCCAGTAGCCCCCGCAGTGCGACCCCTGTGATTTTT. It codes for CASSPRSATPVIF.

This chain joins TRBV7-6 and TRBJ2-1; D is unresolved. The germline V and J ends were trimmed by 1 base and 10 bases, with 11 bases remaining between them. In germline, CDR1 is SGHVS, CDR2 FNYEAQ. CDR3 length: 13 residues. Here the CDR3 DNA reads TGTGCCAGCAGCTTAGGCGGAGCTGGGGAGCAGTTCTTC. It translates to CASSLGGAGEQFF.

The genes are TRBV11-2 and TRBJ1-6; 10 bases match TRBD1. This CDR3 region has 15 residues. The germline V gene encodes CDR1 SGHAT and CDR2 FQNNGV. V gave up 3 bases and J gave up 7 bases; unmatched junction bases: 3. Written as DNA, the CDR3 is TGTGCCAGCAGCTTGGGGACAGGGGTAAATTCACCCCTCCACTTT. It encodes CASSLGTGVNSPLHF.

This clone has just one count. The CDR3 DNA is TGTGCCAGCAGCAAAGGGTGGGCGGGGGGCGAGTTCAATGAGCAGTTCTTC. Translated: CASSKGWAGGEFNEQFF. The V call is TRBV9, the J call TRBJ2-1; 8 bases align to TRBD2. This CDR3 spans 17 amino acids. Looked up from germline, CDR1 is SGDLS and CDR2 is YYNGEE. Unmatched junction bases numbered 15, after V lost 4 bases and J lost 6 bases.

This clone has a single count. J is TRBJ2-1 and V is TRBV5-1; no clear D. Between the trimmed V and J ends, which lost 7 bases and 3 bases, there was a span of 11 bases. The CDR3 runs to 13 residues. In germline, CDR1 is SGHRS, CDR2 YFSETQ. The chain's CDR3 is CASGPHSYNEQFF. In DNA form, the CDR3 reads TGCGCCAGCGGGCCCCACAGCTACAATGAGCAGTTCTTC.

The chain combines TRBV19 with TRBJ2-7; possibly TRBD2 for D (5 bases). The CDR3 has 14 residues. Trimming took off 1 base at V and 5 bases at J, with 12 bases between the two ends. The germline gives CDR1 LNHDA, CDR2 SQIVND (reference sequence). Written as DNA, the CDR3 is TGTGCCAGTAGTATAGTAGCGTCCGCGGACGAGCAGTACTTC. It yields the protein CASSIVASADEQYF.

The rearrangement uses TRBV5-6 and TRBJ2-7, with 8 bases identical to TRBD1. Trimming at V came to 4 bases and at J to 3 bases, leaving 9 bases not matched to a gene. This CDR3 region has 15 residues. CDR1 is SGHDT and CDR2 is YYEEEE in the germline V gene. The CDR3 coding sequence is TGTGCCAGCAGCCCTCAGGGGGCGCATTTCTACGAGCAGTACTTC. Its translation: CASSPQGAHFYEQYF. Drawing the rest from reference TRBV5-6 and TRBJ2-7, the complete variable domain is DAGVTQSPTHLIKTRGQQVTLRCSPKSGHDTVSWYQQALGQGPQFIFQYYEEEERQRGNFPDRFSGHQFPNYSSELNVNALLLGDSALYLCASSPQGAHFYEQYFGPGTRLTVT.

This clone is labeled large. The chain links TRBV15 to TRBJ1-5; D gene unclear. Deletions cut 5 bases from V and 2 bases from J, with 13 bases between. The CDR3 spans 15 residues. Per the germline V gene, CDR1 is LNHNV and CDR2 is YYDKDF (reference sequence). In nucleotides, the CDR3 is TGTGCCACCAGCGAACGCCGGACGGGCAATCAGCCCCAGCATTTT. It yields the protein CATSERRTGNQPQHF.

This chain links TRBV7-2 with TRBJ1-5; TRBD1 is a possible D gene (5 bases). Deletions cut 4 bases from V and 5 bases from J, with 12 bases between. CDR1 is SGHTA and CDR2 is FQGNSA in the germline V gene. This CDR3 comprises 14 residues. The CDR3 loop is CASSSGRGHQPQHF. Here the CDR3 DNA reads TGTGCCAGCAGCTCAGGGAGGGGCCATCAGCCCCAGCATTTT.

The chain combines TRBV5-5 with TRBJ2-7; TRBD2 matches 11 bases. The V gene's germline CDR1 is SGHKS and CDR2 YYEKEE (reference sequence). V shed 2 bases, J shed 7 bases, and the junction held 5 bases outside the gene matches. This CDR3 has 14 residues. CDR3 in amino acids: CASSFTSGSGEQYF. CDR3 in DNA: TGTGCCAGCAGCTTTACTAGCGGGAGTGGGGAGCAGTACTTC.

The rearrangement joins TRBV6-1 to TRBJ1-2, with D unclear. Germline V gene lookup returns CDR1 MNHNS and CDR2 SASEGT. The CDR3 consists of 14 residues. Trimming pared 8 bases from V and 4 bases from J, leaving 17 bases between. CDR3 DNA: TGTGCCAGCCCAGAACCGACGGTTGGCTATGGCTACACCTTC. Translated, it gives CASPEPTVGYGYTF.

The chain couples TRBV7-6 to TRBJ1-6; a possible D gene is TRBD1 (6 bases). Germline CDR1 and CDR2: SGHVS and FNYEAQ. There are 15 residues in the CDR3. Trimming removed 4 bases from V and 5 bases from J, with 12 bases in between. For the CDR3, the DNA is TGTGCCAGCAGCTCCGGACAGCTAAATAATTCACCCCTCCACTTT. This translates into CASSSGQLNNSPLHF.

This chain uses TRBV5-1 with TRBJ2-2, with a possible D match to TRBD1 (8 bases). Germline assignment: CDR1 SGHRS and CDR2 YFSETQ. This CDR3 contains 13 residues. Trimming removed 7 bases from V and 5 bases from J, with 12 bases in between. The DNA of the CDR3 is TGCGCCAGCGGACAGGGAGGGACCGGGGAGCTGTTTTTT. Amino acid sequence: CASGQGGTGELFF. Combining the CDR3 with reference TRBV5-1 and TRBJ2-2 gives the whole variable domain KAGVTQTPRYLIKTRGQQVTLSCSPISGHRSVSWYQQTPGQGLQFLFEYFSETQRNKGNFPGRFSGRQFSNSRSEMNVSTLELGDSALYLCASGQGGTGELFFGEGSRLTVL.

This chain links TRBV6-6 with TRBJ2-7; 8 bases fit TRBD1. CDR3 length equals 16 residues. The V segment lost 3 bases and the J segment 1 base; nucleotides outside the gene matches: 8. Germline-derived CDR1 and CDR2 are MNHNY and SVGAGI (reference sequence). The chain's CDR3 is CASSYGQGTWSYEQYF. The CDR3 DNA sequence: TGTGCCAGCAGTTATGGACAGGGCACTTGGTCCTACGAGCAGTACTTC.

The chain links TRBV15 to TRBJ1-5; D gene unclear. This CDR3 spans 16 amino acids. The V end lost 0 bases, the J end lost 12 bases, and 21 bases lay between the germline ends. Per the germline V gene, CDR1 is LNHNV and CDR2 is YYDKDF (reference sequence). CDR3 in amino acids: CATSRDRLSKRLYQHF. CDR3 coding DNA: TGTGCCACCAGCAGAGATCGACTGTCGAAGCGATTGTACCAGCATTTT.

The rearrangement uses TRBV5-8 and TRBJ2-4; D tentatively fits TRBD1 or TRBD2 (6 bases each). V dropped 4 bases and J dropped 6 bases, with 23 bases sitting between them. The CDR3 has 17 residues. Germline V gene sequence: CDR1 SGHTS, CDR2 YDEGEE. CDR3 sequence (DNA): TGTGCCAGCAGCCGCCTCTGGGGGGCGGCCGATGGAAACATTCAGTACTTC. Its protein product is CASSRLWGAADGNIQYF.

This sequence joins TRBV30 and TRBJ2-1; TRBD2 aligns across 8 bases. Germline CDR1 GTSNPN, CDR2 SVGIG (reference sequence). With 5 bases clipped from V and 6 bases from J, the junction kept 21 bases outside the gene matches. The CDR3 is 18 residues long. CDR3 in DNA: TGTGCCTGGCAACGGTTACATAGCGGGACGGGTGATCCCAATGAGCAGTTCTTC. It is translated as CAWQRLHSGTGDPNEQFF.

The rearrangement uses TRBV6-6 and TRBJ2-3, with a tentative D call TRBD2 (6 bases). The length of the CDR3 is 16 residues. CDR1 MNHNY and CDR2 SVGAGI come from the germline V gene (reference sequence). The V end lost 8 bases, the J end lost 4 bases, and 22 bases lay between the germline ends. The DNA for the CDR3 is TGTGCCAGCCTTTACCGTGACGGGAGCTCGGCAGATACGCAGTATTTT. Encoded protein: CASLYRDGSSADTQYF.

CDR3 sequence: CASSISGRMNTEAFF. CDR3 in DNA: TGTGCCAGTAGTATAAGTGGGCGCATGAACACTGAAGCTTTCTTT. The V call is TRBV19, the J call TRBJ1-1; no firm D call. This CDR3 region has 15 residues. The germline V gene encodes CDR1 LNHDA and CDR2 SQIVND (reference sequence). V was shortened by 2 bases and J by 0 bases, with 10 bases between the two germline ends.